These 7 T cell receptor beta chains were all obtained from the same sample, sequenced in a study of OX40 agonist ivuxolimab in advanced cancers. Clones were read by immunoSEQ multiplex PCR, and TCRdb kept only the in-frame ones, dropping some. The sample holds fewer than 110,000 clones; around 93% are singletons and the top ten take 1% to 1.5%. The specimen comprised CD4+ or CD8+ T cells sorted from blood, sampled in a trial of the OX40 agonist ivuxolimab. These receptors were collected from an adult with an advanced solid tumor such as melanoma, head and neck, liver or kidney cancer.

The chain couples TRBV5-4 to TRBJ2-5; D is possibly TRBD2 (5 bases). The V and J ends lost 6 bases and 5 bases respectively, with 20 bases between them. The CDR3 consists of 15 residues. The germline CDR1 and CDR2 sequences are SGHNT and YYREEE (reference sequence). In DNA, the CDR3 is TGTGCCAGCACCCCCGGAGAGGGAAGTGGCGAGACCCAGTACTTC. This gives the protein CASTPGEGSGETQYF.

The count of this clone is one. The chain employs TRBV10-3 and TRBJ1-1; D gene unclear. Trimming left V 4 bases short and J 11 bases short, with 14 bases between. Germline CDR1 and CDR2: ENHRY and SYGVKD. This CDR3 has 12 amino acids. The CDR3 DNA is TGTGCCATCAGTGGAAGTCCCACAGATGCTTTCTTT. As protein: CAISGSPTDAFF.

The chain is built from TRBV28 and TRBJ1-1; TRBD1 aligns across 8 bases. Germline CDR1 is MDHEN and CDR2 is SYDVKM. With V trimmed by 4 bases and J by 4 bases, 5 bases remained unmatched. The CDR3 extends over 14 amino acids. In DNA form, the CDR3 reads TGTGCCAGCAGTTCCCAGGGGGCGCGCACTGAAGCTTTCTTT. This sequence encodes CASSSQGARTEAFF.

This chain links TRBV7-2 with TRBJ2-4; a possible D gene is TRBD1 (6 bases). Germline V gene data show CDR1 as SGHTA and CDR2 as FQGNSA. Trimming removed 5 bases at V and 0 bases at J, with 20 bases between. The CDR3 totals 18 residues. CDR3 DNA sequence: TGTGCCAGCAGCCCAAGGGGGTCTTCAACCCTAGCCAAAAACATTCAGTACTTC. Amino acids: CASSPRGSSTLAKNIQYF.

V is TRBV27 and J is TRBJ1-2, with TRBD1 matching over 7 bases. This CDR3 has 15 amino acids. The germline V gene has CDR1 MNHEY and CDR2 SMNVEV (reference sequence). Trimming took 8 bases from V and 2 from J; bases not matched to a gene: 11. CDR3 loop: CASAPWDSINYGYTF. The CDR3 coding sequence is TGTGCCAGCGCCCCCTGGGACAGCATCAACTATGGCTACACCTTC.

The chain has TRBV6-1 and TRBJ2-7; no firm D call. This CDR3 has 13 amino acids. The germline CDR1 and CDR2 sequences are MNHNS and SASEGT. V was trimmed by 6 bases and J by 7 bases, leaving 16 bases between them. CDR3: CASRGLLLGEQYF. The CDR3 region has the DNA TGTGCCAGCAGAGGCCTTCTCCTCGGGGAGCAGTACTTC.

The rearrangement links TRBV7-2 to TRBJ1-2, with D unclear. The germline CDR1 and CDR2 sequences are SGHTA and FQGNSA. The ends were cut back, 0 bases at V and 2 bases at J, with 10 bases in the middle. This CDR3 spans 15 amino acids. The CDR3 DNA is TGTGCCAGCAGCTTAGCCCGGACCGGGAACTATGGCTACACCTTC. This translates into CASSLARTGNYGYTF.